The clone carrying this TCR beta chain was found many times. Its cognate antigen is unknown. Looked up from germline, CDR1 is GTSNPN and CDR2 is SVGIG (reference sequence). This CDR3 is built from 15 residues. V was clipped by 2 bases and J by 8 bases, with 19 bases between them. This sample stems from a study of shared clonotypes between healthy human individuals. Study outcomes and limitations: How much donors shared clonotypes was expected to be affected by sequencing depth.

The unsorted samples had some 90 million PBMCs used for genomic DNA. Samples underwent the assay at deep level. Several immunoSEQ plates received, in even portions, the genomic DNA of each subset. Using immunoSEQ multiplex PCR, the repertoire was profiled, and TCRdb retains in-frame clones only, with some absent. Among about half a million clones listed, approximately 84% were seen once. This chain links TRBV30 with TRBJ2-1; TRBD1 is a possible D gene (6 bases). The sequenced sample was PBMCs. This TCR came from a woman aged 40 to 50 in good health. Some clones in this sample may be carry-over from other donors' samples. The CDR3 DNA reads TGTGCCTGGAGTCCCCTGGGGCAGGGGTTTTATGAGCAGTTCTTC. Its translation: CAWSPLGQGFYEQFF.